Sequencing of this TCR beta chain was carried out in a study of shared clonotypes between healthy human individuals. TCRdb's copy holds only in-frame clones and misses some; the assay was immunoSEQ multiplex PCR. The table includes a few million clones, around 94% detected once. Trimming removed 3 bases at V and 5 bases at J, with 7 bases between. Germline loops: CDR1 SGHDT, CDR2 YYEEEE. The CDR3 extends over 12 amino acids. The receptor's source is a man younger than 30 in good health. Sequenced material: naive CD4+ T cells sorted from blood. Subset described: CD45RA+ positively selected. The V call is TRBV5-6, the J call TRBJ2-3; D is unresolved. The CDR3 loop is CASSSLGDTQYF. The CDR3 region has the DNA TGTGCCAGCAGCTCGCTAGGAGATACGCAGTATTTT. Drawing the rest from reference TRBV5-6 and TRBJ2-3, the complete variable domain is DAGVTQSPTHLIKTRGQQVTLRCSPKSGHDTVSWYQQALGQGPQFIFQYYEEEERQRGNFPDRFSGHQFPNYSSELNVNALLLGDSALYLCASSSLGDTQYFGPGTRLTVL.